Given below is one TCR beta chain in context. V lost 0 bases, J lost 3 bases, and 8 bases lay in between. The CDR3 runs to 14 residues. The germline V gene has CDR1 SNHLY and CDR2 FYNNEI. Original handling: The assay estimated nucleated cells by amplifying reference gene primers. Method: immunoSEQ multiplex PCR; TCRdb's copy keeps in-frame clones and lacks some. Clone size and the V and J calls come from that table; the DNA yielded D and trimming. This repertoire shows a few hundred thousand clones, approximately 80% found once; its top ten account for 2% to 2.5%. The sample is drawn from a study of blood T cell repertoires in COVID-19. In the study overall: The United States, Italy and Spain supplied acute and convalescent COVID-19 samples. From T cells, B-cell-depleted T cells, or PBMCs came the material, which was cDNA or gDNA.

The specimen was peripheral blood. This TCR was recovered from a middle-aged man who had recovered from COVID-19. The V call is TRBV2, the J call TRBJ1-1, with D tentatively TRBD1 (5 bases). CDR3 amino acids: CASSEAGGYTEAFF. The CDR3 DNA sequence: TGTGCCAGCAGTGAAGCGGGGGGATACACTGAAGCTTTCTTT.